The 20 T cell receptor beta chains reported below all come from one sample, sequenced in a study of blood T cell repertoires in COVID-19. The assay was immunoSEQ multiplex PCR, and TCRdb's table has in-frame clones only and misses some. The table includes hundreds of thousands of clones, around nine tenths detected once. Sequencing was done on a sample of peripheral blood. These TCRs come from a woman under 30 who had recovered from COVID-19.

To note about this clone: The sample contains more than one DNA sequence encoding this CDR3. This chain connects TRBV10-3 to TRBJ1-1; TRBD1 aligns across 9 bases. The junction had 0 bases not matched to a gene; V was cut back by 0 bases and J by 1 base. The germline V gene has CDR1 ENHRY and CDR2 SYGVKD. The CDR3 loop spans 15 amino acids. CDR3 sequence: CAISESGQGNTEAFF. Here the CDR3 DNA reads TGTGCCATCAGTGAGTCGGGACAGGGGAACACTGAAGCTTTCTTT.

The gene calls are TRBV9 and TRBJ1-2; maybe TRBD1 (5 bases). Deletions cut 4 bases from V and 5 bases from J, with 9 bases between. Per germline, CDR1 SGDLS and CDR2 YYNGEE. The CDR3 is 12 residues long. The CDR3 here is CASSSTGYGYTF. In nucleotides, the CDR3 is TGTGCCAGCAGCTCTACAGGATATGGCTACACCTTC.

This clone was recorded many times. V usage is TRBV19 and J usage is TRBJ2-3; no clear D. The germline gives CDR1 LNHDA, CDR2 SQIVND (reference sequence). The V end was cut by 3 bases, the J end by 3 bases, with 13 bases between. CDR3 size: 15 residues. Here the CDR3 reads CASSISASPTDTQYF. Written as DNA, the CDR3 is TGTGCCAGTAGTATCTCCGCAAGCCCTACAGATACGCAGTATTTT.

V is TRBV7-9 and J is TRBJ1-1; 9 positions agree with TRBD1. Germline CDR1 SEHNR, CDR2 FQNEAQ (reference sequence). With 4 bases clipped from V and 1 base from J, the junction kept 7 bases outside the gene matches. CDR3 size: 16 residues. Here the CDR3 DNA reads TGTGCCAGCAGCTCAGATACAGGGGGCTGGAACACTGAAGCTTTCTTT. It yields the protein CASSSDTGGWNTEAFF.

The rearrangement uses TRBV11-3 and TRBJ2-7; 9 bases are shared with TRBD1. Germline-derived CDR1 and CDR2 are SGHNT and YENEEA. The CDR3 loop spans 14 amino acids. V gave up 4 bases and J gave up 6 bases; unmatched junction bases: 7. The CDR3 DNA is TGTGCCAGCAGCTCACTAACAGGGGGCTCCGAGCAGTACGTC. Protein product: CASSSLTGGSEQYV.

The rearrangement joins TRBV7-2 to TRBJ1-5; TRBD1 aligns across 10 bases. The germline CDR1 and CDR2 sequences are SGHTA and FQGNSA. This CDR3 spans 15 amino acids. Trimming took 5 bases from V and 2 from J; bases not matched to a gene: 3. In DNA form, the CDR3 reads TGTGCCAGCAGCGCCGGGACAGGGGGCAATCAGCCCCAGCATTTT. Translation: CASSAGTGGNQPQHF.

The genes are TRBV4-1 and TRBJ2-1; 11 bases are a match to TRBD2. The CDR3 has 18 amino acids. Losses at the gene ends were 2 bases for V and 2 bases for J; bases not matched to a gene: 8. Germline V gene data show CDR1 as MGHRA and CDR2 as YSYEKL. This CDR3 reads CASSQPRLAGIPYNEQFF. Written as DNA, the CDR3 is TGCGCCAGCAGCCAACCCCGACTAGCGGGAATCCCCTACAATGAGCAGTTCTTC.

The table lists this clone with a count of one. J is TRBJ2-1 and V is TRBV5-6; D not resolved. The V gene's germline CDR1 is SGHDT and CDR2 YYEEEE. The germline V and J ends were trimmed by 2 bases and 8 bases, with 8 bases remaining between them. The CDR3 is 12 residues long. CDR3 sequence (DNA): TGTGCCAGCAGCTTATCGGGTTATGAGCAGTTCTTC. As protein: CASSLSGYEQFF.

This chain joins TRBV7-9 and TRBJ1-2, with D tentatively TRBD1 (6 bases). V shed 3 bases and J shed 4 bases, with 9 bases lying between them. There are 13 residues in the CDR3. Germline V lookup: CDR1 SEHNR, CDR2 FQNEAQ (reference sequence). Written as DNA, the CDR3 is TGTGCCAGCAGCTTTACAGGGCTCTATGGCTACACCTTC. It is translated as CASSFTGLYGYTF.

This rearrangement joins TRBV29-1 to TRBJ2-3, with a weak D call TRBD2 (6 bases). Germline lookup yields CDR1 SQVTM and CDR2 ANQGSEA. This CDR3 contains 14 residues. Trimming cost V 4 bases and J 9 bases, with 20 bases left between them. The CDR3 nucleotides are TGCAGCGTTGTGGCTCGGGGGATATATTTAACGCAGTATTTT. Its translation is CSVVARGIYLTQYF.

This clone was seen a single time. V gene TRBV19 combines with J gene TRBJ2-5; the D gene is possibly TRBD2 (6 bases). V gave up 5 bases and J gave up 1 base, with 14 bases separating them. This CDR3 spans 15 amino acids. Per germline, CDR1 LNHDA and CDR2 SQIVND (reference sequence). The CDR3: CASSAIRDFQETQYF. CDR3 bases: TGTGCCAGTAGTGCGATCCGGGACTTCCAAGAGACCCAGTACTTC.

V is TRBV6-5 and J is TRBJ2-3; TRBD1 agrees at 9 bases. The CDR3 totals 14 residues. Looked up from germline, CDR1 is MNHEY and CDR2 is SVGAGI. V shed 6 bases and J 5 bases; nucleotides not matched to a gene: 6. The CDR3 bases are TGTGCCAGCAGCACCGGGACAGGGCTAGATACGCAGTATTTT. Translation: CASSTGTGLDTQYF.

The chain uses TRBV5-1 and TRBJ2-1; 8 bases fit TRBD2. The trim removed 10 bases at V and 9 bases at J, leaving 21 bases unmatched. Germline V gene data show CDR1 as SGHRS and CDR2 as YFSETQ. This CDR3 region has 16 residues. CDR3 nucleotides: TGCGCCCCCAGCTTGGGGGGGGCCGACGGGAGGGGTGAGCAGTTCTTC. Residues: CAPSLGGADGRGEQFF.

V usage is TRBV7-8 and J usage is TRBJ2-2; a weak D match, TRBD2 (5 bases). Deletions cut 0 bases from V and 1 base from J, with 6 bases between. This CDR3 contains 15 residues. Looked up from germline, CDR1 is SGHVS and CDR2 is FQNEAQ. The CDR3 sequence is CASSLAGGNTGELFF. The CDR3, as DNA: TGTGCCAGCAGCTTAGCAGGAGGGAACACCGGGGAGCTGTTTTTT. The full variable domain, with the rest looked up from reference TRBV7-8 and TRBJ2-2, is GAGVSQSPRYKVAKRGQDVALRCDPISGHVSLFWYQQALGQGPEFLTYFQNEAQLDKSGLPSDRFFAERPEGSVSTLKIQRTQQEDSAVYLCASSLAGGNTGELFFGEGSRLTVL.

Notes on this clone: Other nucleotide sequences from this sample produce the same CDR3. The chain combines TRBV2 with TRBJ2-7, with 7 positions matching TRBD1. This CDR3 contains 12 residues. Trimming took 6 bases from V and 4 from J; bases not matched to a gene: 3. Per the germline V gene, CDR1 is SNHLY and CDR2 is FYNNEI. CDR3 residues: CASSPQGYEQYV. The CDR3, as DNA: TGTGCCAGCAGCCCACAGGGGTACGAGCAGTACGTC.

V is TRBV9 and J is TRBJ1-1; 8 bases agree with TRBD1. The V gene's germline CDR1 is SGDLS and CDR2 YYNGEE. The ends lost 3 bases at V and 8 bases at J; junction bases unmatched: 6. The CDR3 extends over 13 amino acids. The CDR3 sequence: CASSAGQGFEAFF. CDR3 sequence (DNA): TGTGCCAGCAGCGCCGGACAGGGATTCGAAGCTTTCTTT.

The V and J genes are TRBV7-9 and TRBJ2-2; no clear D. The CDR3 consists of 15 residues. V lost 2 bases and J lost 0, with 7 bases in between. Looked up from germline, CDR1 is SEHNR and CDR2 is FQNEAQ (reference sequence). CDR3 sequence (DNA): TGTGCCAGCAGCTTATACGCGGCGAACACCGGGGAGCTGTTTTTT. This sequence encodes CASSLYAANTGELFF.

V gene TRBV2 combines with J gene TRBJ1-1; perhaps TRBD1 as D (5 bases). This CDR3 spans 14 amino acids. Trimming shortened V by 5 bases and J by 0 bases, and 10 bases separated the two germline ends. Germline V CDR1 and CDR2: SNHLY, FYNNEI. CDR3 DNA: TGTGCCAGCAGTAGACAGACCATGAACACTGAAGCTTTCTTT. It translates to CASSRQTMNTEAFF.

The V and J genes are TRBV10-3 and TRBJ2-3, with 11 bases aligning to TRBD2. The CDR3 has 15 residues. Germline V gene lookup returns CDR1 ENHRY and CDR2 SYGVKD. V gave up 10 bases and J gave up 6 bases; unmatched junction bases: 12. Here the CDR3 DNA reads TGTGCCACGAATAGCGGGAGGGCCGGGAGGGATACGCAGTATTTT. Its translation is CATNSGRAGRDTQYF.

This sequence joins TRBV19 and TRBJ1-1, with D maybe TRBD1 (5 bases). V lost 4 bases and J lost 5, with 20 bases in between. This CDR3 contains 16 residues. Germline V gene lookup returns CDR1 LNHDA and CDR2 SQIVND (reference sequence). The CDR3 DNA reads as TGTGCCAGTAGTAGCCGCGGGGGGGGTCCGCGAACTGAAGCTTTCTTT. This translates into CASSSRGGGPRTEAFF.